This T cell receptor (beta chain) came from a study of identical twins. In the case of this clonotype: Its antigen is not known.

MiXCR was run by TCRdb on the 5' RACE reads, yielding one entry per CDR3 protein. The sample contains around 1.7 million distinct CDR3 sequences, more than 30% of which appear only once. The study, taken as a whole, reports: Carriage of fewer insertions was seen in abundant cord blood beta clonotypes, whereas memory repertoires showed none.

The sequence derives from a newborn girl in good health. The sequencing input was cord blood.

The CDR3 region is CSARVGWKVTQYF. The CDR3 DNA is TGCAGTGCTAGAGTTGGCTGGAAAGTGACCCAGTACTTC. The J gene is TRBJ2-5, the V gene TRBV20-1; D not resolved. V gave up 1 base and J gave up 7 bases, with 13 bases separating them. In germline, CDR1 is DFQATT, CDR2 SNEGSKA (reference sequence). This CDR3 spans 13 amino acids.